A selection of T cell receptor beta chains follows, all from one sample in a study of blood T cell repertoires in COVID-19. Data came from immunoSEQ multiplex PCR; TCRdb stores just in-frame clones and leaves some out. Of under 200,000 clones detected, 70% to 85% appear once; the ten largest clones hold 15% to 20%. Material for sequencing was PBMCs or T cells enriched from blood (not recorded which). These receptor sequences come from a woman aged 70-85 years in a cohort exposed to, infected with or recovered from COVID-19 (not recorded which). Each CDR3 is given with its conserved first and last residue. Each record gives: CDR3 protein, CDR3 DNA, V gene, D gene, clone size, J gene. A D gene is named only where the DNA matches it firmly. Clone size appears in some rows only: once, few, many, or a class for an expanded clone.

CASRADLGYGYTF | TGTGCCAGCAGGGCGGACTTGGGGTATGGCTACACCTTC | TRBV28 | . | . | TRBJ1-2
CASSPGQGFKNEQFF | TGTGCCAGCTCACCGGGACAGGGTTTTAAGAATGAGCAGTTCTTC | TRBV18 | TRBD1 | . | TRBJ2-1
CASSPGTGDSGNTIYF | TGTGCCAGCTCACCAGGGACAGGGGACTCTGGAAACACCATATATTTT | TRBV18 | TRBD1 | . | TRBJ1-3
CASSFGGGGRGTQYF | TGTGCCAGCAGCTTTGGCGGGGGCGGCCGGGGGACCCAGTACTTC | TRBV7-2 | . | . | TRBJ2-5
CSVAGTASTNEKLFF | TGCAGCGTCGCCGGGACAGCTTCAACTAATGAAAAACTGTTTTTT | TRBV29-1 | TRBD1 | . | TRBJ1-4
CASTIAGGYEQYF | TGTGCCAGCACCATAGCGGGAGGGTACGAGCAGTACTTC | TRBV11-2 | TRBD2 | . | TRBJ2-7
CASSTRGLTGTLDSGNTIYF | TGTGCCAGCAGCACACGGGGATTGACAGGGACGTTGGACTCTGGAAACACCATATATTTT | TRBV21-1 | . | . | TRBJ1-3
CASSAGGGPDTQYF | TGTGCCAGCAGCGCGGGGGGTGGTCCAGATACGCAGTATTTT | TRBV9 | TRBD2 | . | TRBJ2-3
CASSPRTGGTGELFF | TGTGCCAGCAGCCCCCGGACAGGGGGTACCGGGGAGCTGTTTTTT | TRBV3-1/TRBV3-2 | TRBD1 | . | TRBJ2-2
CASSTSGRSYEQYF | TGTGCCAGCTCGACTAGCGGGAGGTCCTACGAGCAGTACTTC | TRBV28 | TRBD2 | few | TRBJ2-7
CASSPDLSGNTEAFF | TGTGCCAGCTCACCCGATTTGTCGGGGAACACTGAAGCTTTCTTT | TRBV18 | . | . | TRBJ1-1
CASSERHSYGYTF | TGTGCCAGCAGTGAGCGGCATTCCTATGGCTACACCTTC | TRBV6-1 | . | . | TRBJ1-2
CASSGGSRLAGDTQYF | TGTGCCAGCAGTGGTGGATCGAGGCTAGCAGGCGATACGCAGTATTTT | TRBV2 | . | . | TRBJ2-3
CASSPGSGVRELFF | TGTGCCAGCTCACCCGGATCGGGGGTCCGGGAGCTGTTTTTT | TRBV18 | . | . | TRBJ2-2
CASSPEEASGANVLTF | TGTGCCAGCAGCCCCGAGGAGGCCTCTGGGGCCAACGTCCTGACTTTC | TRBV9 | . | . | TRBJ2-6
CASSWAENTEAFF | TGTGCCAGCAGCTGGGCCGAGAACACTGAAGCTTTCTTT | TRBV7-9 | . | . | TRBJ1-1
CASSQTSGRARSSYEQYF | TGTGCCAGCAGTCAGACTAGCGGGAGGGCCAGAAGCTCCTACGAGCAGTACTTC | TRBV27 | TRBD2 | . | TRBJ2-7
CASSSGLNQGEKLFF | TGTGCCAGCAGCTCAGGTCTCAACCAGGGGGAAAAACTGTTTTTT | TRBV9 | . | once | TRBJ1-4
CASSFQGAETQYF | TGTGCCAGCAGCTTTCAGGGGGCTGAGACCCAGTACTTC | TRBV7-9 | TRBD1 | few | TRBJ2-5
CSVRWGNYGYTF | TGCAGCGTCAGGTGGGGCAACTATGGCTACACCTTC | TRBV29-1 | . | . | TRBJ1-2
CASSSEQGGHSPLHF | TGTGCCAGCAGCTCTGAACAGGGTGGCCATTCACCCCTCCACTTT | TRBV7-8 | . | . | TRBJ1-6
CASSFAGQQFF | TGTGCCAGCAGCTTTGCGGGACAGCAGTTCTTC | TRBV13 | . | . | TRBJ2-1
CASSLGLEGAVTEAFF | TGCGCCAGCAGCTTGGGCCTGGAGGGGGCGGTCACTGAAGCTTTCTTT | TRBV5-1 | TRBD1 | . | TRBJ1-1
CASTEGPPGDSPLHF | TGTGCCAGCACCGAAGGCCCCCCGGGTGACTCACCCCTCCACTTT | TRBV2 | . | . | TRBJ1-6
CASSYMTSGETQYF | TGTGCCAGCAGCTATATGACTAGCGGCGAGACCCAGTACTTC | TRBV11-3 | TRBD2 | once | TRBJ2-5
CASSFSGGTYEQYF | TGTGCCAGCAGCTTTTCGGGGGGAACCTACGAGCAGTACTTC | TRBV11-3 | TRBD2 | . | TRBJ2-7
CASSRGSYSGNTIYF | TGTGCCAGCAGCCGCGGGTCTTACTCTGGAAACACCATATATTTT | TRBV7-2 | . | . | TRBJ1-3
CASSLGATGLYGYTF | TGTGCCAGCAGCTTAGGAGCTACAGGCCTCTATGGCTACACCTTC | TRBV7-2 | . | . | TRBJ1-2
CASSYGFGTGGETQYF | TGTGCCAGCAGTTACGGGTTCGGGACAGGGGGGGAGACCCAGTACTTC | TRBV6-5 | TRBD1 | . | TRBJ2-5
CASSPSEGHNEQFF | TGTGCCAGCAGCCCCTCGGAGGGGCACAATGAGCAGTTCTTC | TRBV4-2 | . | . | TRBJ2-1
CASSLGFLPPYEQYF | TGTGCCAGCAGCCTCGGGTTCCTACCTCCCTACGAGCAGTACTTC | TRBV7-9 | . | . | TRBJ2-7
CASSLPVTGSQGETQYF | TGTGCCAGCAGCCTCCCCGTGACAGGGTCTCAAGGGGAGACCCAGTACTTC | TRBV7-3 | TRBD1 | . | TRBJ2-5
CASSPGQNTGELFF | TGTGCCAGCAGCCCCGGACAGAACACCGGGGAGCTGTTTTTT | TRBV6-2/TRBV6-3 | . | . | TRBJ2-2
CASSLGPQLRTDTQYF | TGTGCCAGCAGCTTGGGGCCCCAACTACGCACAGATACGCAGTATTTT | TRBV5-4 | . | . | TRBJ2-3
CASSRGTPETQYF | TGTGCCAGCAGCCGGGGGACCCCGGAGACCCAGTACTTC | TRBV7-9 | . | . | TRBJ2-5
CASSLSAGAGSGNTIYF | TGTGCCAGCAGTTTATCGGCAGGGGCTGGCTCTGGAAACACCATATATTTT | TRBV28 | . | . | TRBJ1-3
CASSEASGTYEQYF | TGTGCCAGCAGTGAGGCTAGCGGGACCTACGAGCAGTACTTC | TRBV6-1 | TRBD2 | . | TRBJ2-7
CASSLILGTQETQYF | TGCGCCAGCAGCTTGATACTGGGGACTCAAGAGACCCAGTACTTC | TRBV5-1 | . | . | TRBJ2-5
CASSPRQGSYNSPLHF | TGTGCCAGCTCACCAAGGCAGGGCTCCTATAATTCACCCCTCCACTTT | TRBV18 | . | . | TRBJ1-6
CASSRGGTSGDTNEQFF | TGCGCCAGCAGCCGGGGAGGGACTAGCGGAGACACGAATGAGCAGTTCTTC | TRBV5-1 | TRBD2 | . | TRBJ2-1
CASSGGTSYEQYF | TGTGCCAGCAGTGGGGGGACCTCCTACGAGCAGTACTTC | TRBV6-6 | . | . | TRBJ2-7
CASSFGTSGSSYEQYF | TGCGCCAGCAGCTTTGGGACTAGCGGGAGCTCCTACGAGCAGTACTTC | TRBV5-1 | TRBD2 | . | TRBJ2-7
CASSSSGTVTQYF | TGTGCCAGCAGCTCTTCCGGGACAGTGACCCAGTACTTC | TRBV7-2 | TRBD1 | . | TRBJ2-5
CASSQGLAPNSPLHF | TGTGCCAGCAGCCAAGGGTTGGCCCCAAATTCACCCCTCCACTTT | TRBV3-1/TRBV3-2 | . | . | TRBJ1-6
CASSESRAEETQYF | TGCGCCAGCAGTGAGTCGAGGGCGGAAGAGACCCAGTACTTC | TRBV10-1 | . | once | TRBJ2-5
CAWGGQGMDQPQHF | TGTGCCTGGGGGGGACAGGGAATGGATCAGCCCCAGCATTTT | TRBV30 | TRBD1 | many | TRBJ1-5
CASRLASSGRKSYNEQFF | TGTGCAAGTCGCTTAGCGTCGAGCGGGAGGAAATCCTACAATGAGCAGTTCTTC | TRBV12-2 | . | few | TRBJ2-1
CASSPQGARNTIYF | TGTGCCAGCAGTCCTCAGGGGGCGCGAAACACCATATATTTT | TRBV6-5 | TRBD1 | . | TRBJ1-3
CASSSGTSGSDEQYF | TGCGCCAGCAGCTCCGGGACTAGCGGGAGCGACGAGCAGTACTTC | TRBV5-1 | TRBD2 | . | TRBJ2-7
CASNRAGVGYNEQFF | TGTGCCAGCAATCGAGCGGGAGTAGGCTACAATGAGCAGTTCTTC | TRBV25-1 | TRBD2 | once | TRBJ2-1
CASSYMGLSNEQFF | TGTGCCAGCAGTTACATGGGGCTTAGCAATGAGCAGTTCTTC | TRBV6-5 | . | once | TRBJ2-1
CASSQSGGNSLYNEQFF | TGCGCCAGCAGCCAATCAGGGGGTAACTCCCTTTACAATGAGCAGTTCTTC | TRBV4-3 | TRBD1 | . | TRBJ2-1
CASVVTTGSAEKLFF | TGTGCCAGCGTAGTAACGACAGGGTCGGCTGAAAAACTGTTTTTT | TRBV19 | TRBD1 | . | TRBJ1-4
CAAKQFNTEAFF | TGTGCCGCAAAACAGTTCAACACTGAAGCTTTCTTT | TRBV19 | . | few | TRBJ1-1
CASSKEGGQGPTYEQYF | TGTGCCAGCAGCAAAGAAGGGGGACAGGGTCCGACCTACGAGCAGTACTTC | TRBV21-1 | . | . | TRBJ2-7
CASSLAQLVTDTQYF | TGTGCCAGCAGCTTAGCCCAACTAGTAACAGATACGCAGTATTTT | TRBV11-1 | . | . | TRBJ2-3
CASSLAQATSGANVLTF | TGTGCCAGCAGCTTAGCTCAGGCTACCTCTGGGGCCAACGTCCTGACTTTC | TRBV7-6 | . | once | TRBJ2-6
CASSQDNRENTIYF | TGTGCCAGCAGCCAAGATAACAGGGAAAACACCATATATTTT | TRBV14 | . | . | TRBJ1-3